The sample holds one count of the clone carrying this T cell receptor beta chain. What it binds is not known. Amplification from RNA transcripts yielded the TCR beta CDR3 regions. Second-round multiplex PCR came after a first-round RT-PCR that employed HTBI primers. TCRdb itself ran the multiplex PCR reads through MiXCR, one entry per CDR3 protein. The repertoire holds around 660,000 distinct CDR3 sequences, with about two fifths as singletons. This sample is part of a study of Graves' ophthalmopathy and Graves' hyperthyroidism. General study results and limits: Blood also carried most expanded thyroid clonotypes exceeding 0.001 frequency. For separating ophthalmopathy from stable hyperthyroidism, a 13-signature model gave approximately 90% sensitivity and around 80% specificity. Ophthalmopathy progression was predicted by the model at less than 71% sensitivity and approximately 72% specificity.

An approximately 9.4 ml volume of fresh peripheral blood provided the PBMCs. This CDR3 has 16 amino acids. Trimming removed 7 bases at V and 0 bases at J, with 16 bases between. Looked up from germline, CDR1 is SGDLS and CDR2 is YYNGEE. The receptor was derived from an adult man with Graves' ophthalmopathy. The chain carries TRBV9 and TRBJ2-2; D not resolved. Sequences were obtained from peripheral blood. CDR3 DNA sequence: TGTGCCAGCTCACCACCGCACGGACCGAACACCGGGGAGCTGTTTTTT. This gives the protein CASSPPHGPNTGELFF.